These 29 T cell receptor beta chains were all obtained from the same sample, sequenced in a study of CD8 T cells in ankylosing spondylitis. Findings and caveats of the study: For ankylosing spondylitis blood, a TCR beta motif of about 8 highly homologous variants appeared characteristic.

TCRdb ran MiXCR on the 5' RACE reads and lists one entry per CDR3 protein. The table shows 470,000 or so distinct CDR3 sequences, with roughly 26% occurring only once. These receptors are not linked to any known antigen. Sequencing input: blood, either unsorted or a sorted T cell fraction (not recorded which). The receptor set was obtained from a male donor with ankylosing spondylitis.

The CDR3 sequence: CATKWSGRYTEAFF. The CDR3 bases are TGTGCCACCAAATGGTCCGGTCGTTACACTGAAGCTTTCTTT. The chain recombines TRBV7-2 with TRBJ1-1; D remains unclear. The V end was cut by 10 bases, the J end by 3 bases, with 18 bases between. The CDR3 covers 14 residues. CDR1 is SGHTA and CDR2 is FQGNSA in the germline V gene.

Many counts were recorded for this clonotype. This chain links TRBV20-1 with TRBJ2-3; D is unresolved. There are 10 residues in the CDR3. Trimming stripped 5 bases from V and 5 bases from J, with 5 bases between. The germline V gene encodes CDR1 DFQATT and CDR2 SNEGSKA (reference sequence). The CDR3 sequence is CSAAVDTQYF. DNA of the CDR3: TGCAGTGCTGCGGTAGATACGCAGTATTTT.

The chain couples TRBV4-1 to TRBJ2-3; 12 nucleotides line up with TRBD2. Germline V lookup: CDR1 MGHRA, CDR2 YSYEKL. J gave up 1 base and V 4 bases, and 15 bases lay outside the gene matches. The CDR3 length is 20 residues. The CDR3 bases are TGCGCCAGCAGCCCAGAGGCTAGCGGGAGGGTGTTTATACGCACAGATACGCAGTATTTT. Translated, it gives CASSPEASGRVFIRTDTQYF.

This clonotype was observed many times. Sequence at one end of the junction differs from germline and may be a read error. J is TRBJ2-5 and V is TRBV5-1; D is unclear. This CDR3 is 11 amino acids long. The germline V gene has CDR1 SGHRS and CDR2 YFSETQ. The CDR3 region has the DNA TGTGCCAGCAGCGCCCAAGAGACCCAGTACTTC. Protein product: CASSAQETQYF.

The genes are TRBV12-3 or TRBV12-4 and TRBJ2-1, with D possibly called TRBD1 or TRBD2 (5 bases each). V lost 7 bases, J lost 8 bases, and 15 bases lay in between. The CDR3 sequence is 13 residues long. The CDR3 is CASTRRRGDEQFF. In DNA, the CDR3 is TGTGCCAGCACTCGCCGACGAGGGGATGAGCAGTTCTTC.

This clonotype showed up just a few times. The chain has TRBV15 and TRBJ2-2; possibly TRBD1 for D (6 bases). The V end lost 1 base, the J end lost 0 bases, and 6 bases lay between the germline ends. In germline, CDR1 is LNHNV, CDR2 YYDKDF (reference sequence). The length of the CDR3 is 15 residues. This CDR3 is CATSRGTANTGELFF. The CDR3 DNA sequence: TGTGCCACCAGCAGAGGGACAGCGAACACCGGGGAGCTGTTTTTT. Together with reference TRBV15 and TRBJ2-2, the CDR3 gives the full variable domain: DAMVIQNPRYQVTQFGKPVTLSCSQTLNHNVMYWYQQKSSQAPKLLFHYYDKDFNNEADTPDNFQSRRPNTSFCFLDIRSPGLGDTAMYLCATSRGTANTGELFFGEGSRLTVL.

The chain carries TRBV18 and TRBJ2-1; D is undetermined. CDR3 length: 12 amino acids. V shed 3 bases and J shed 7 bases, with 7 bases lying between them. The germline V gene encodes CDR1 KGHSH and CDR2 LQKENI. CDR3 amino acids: CASSPARNEQFF. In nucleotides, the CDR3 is TGTGCCAGCTCACCCGCCCGGAATGAGCAGTTCTTC. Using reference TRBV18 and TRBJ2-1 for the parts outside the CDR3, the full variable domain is NAGVMQNPRHLVRRRGQEARLRCSPMKGHSHVYWYRQLPEEGLKFMVYLQKENIIDESGMPKERFSAEFPKEGPSILRIQQVVRGDSAAYFCASSPARNEQFFGPGTRLTVL.

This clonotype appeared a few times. The CDR3: CASSFSYSNQPQHF. CDR3 DNA: TGTGCCAGCAGTTTTAGTTATAGCAATCAGCCCCAGCATTTT. The chain carries TRBV12-3 or TRBV12-4 and TRBJ1-5; D unresolved. The ends were cut back, 3 bases at V and 0 bases at J, with 6 bases in the middle. This CDR3 is 14 amino acids long.

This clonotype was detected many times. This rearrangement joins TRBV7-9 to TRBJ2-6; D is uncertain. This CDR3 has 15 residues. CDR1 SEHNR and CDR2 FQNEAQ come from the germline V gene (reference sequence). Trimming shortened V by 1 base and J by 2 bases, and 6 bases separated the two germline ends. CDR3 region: CASSLVTPGANVLTF. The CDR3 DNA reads TGTGCCAGCAGCTTAGTGACTCCTGGGGCCAACGTCCTGACTTTC.

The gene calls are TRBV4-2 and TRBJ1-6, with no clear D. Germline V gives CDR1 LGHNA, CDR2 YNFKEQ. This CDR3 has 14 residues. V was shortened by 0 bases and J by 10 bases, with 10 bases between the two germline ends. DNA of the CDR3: TGTGCCAGCAGCCAAGATGGGATATCCTCACCCCTCCACTTT. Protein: CASSQDGISSPLHF.

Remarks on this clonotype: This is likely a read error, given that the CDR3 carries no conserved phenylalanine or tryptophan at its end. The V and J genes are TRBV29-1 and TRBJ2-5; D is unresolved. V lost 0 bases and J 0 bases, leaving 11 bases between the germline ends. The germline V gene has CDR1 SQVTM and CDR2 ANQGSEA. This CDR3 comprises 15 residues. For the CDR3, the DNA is TGCAGCGTTGAAGATCCGAGGAATGACCAAGAGACCCAGTACTCC. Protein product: CSVEDPRNDQETQYS.

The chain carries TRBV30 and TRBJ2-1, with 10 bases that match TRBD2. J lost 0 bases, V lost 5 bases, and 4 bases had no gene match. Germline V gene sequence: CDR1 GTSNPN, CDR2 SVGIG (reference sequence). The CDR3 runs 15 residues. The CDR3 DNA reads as TGTGCCTGGTCTAGCGGGAGCCCCTCCTACAATGAGCAGTTCTTC. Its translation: CAWSSGSPSYNEQFF.

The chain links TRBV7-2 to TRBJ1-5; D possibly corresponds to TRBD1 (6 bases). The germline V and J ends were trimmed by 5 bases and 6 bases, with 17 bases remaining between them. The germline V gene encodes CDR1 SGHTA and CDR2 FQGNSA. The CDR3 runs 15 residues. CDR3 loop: CASSPLGGGVQPQHF. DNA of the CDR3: TGTGCCAGCAGCCCCTTGGGAGGGGGTGTTCAGCCCCAGCATTTT.

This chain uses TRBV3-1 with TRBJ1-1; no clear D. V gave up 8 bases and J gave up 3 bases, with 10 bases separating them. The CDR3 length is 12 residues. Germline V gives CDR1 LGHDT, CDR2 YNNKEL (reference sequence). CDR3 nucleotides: TGTGCCAGCTCTAGGTGGGACACTGAAGCTTTCTTT. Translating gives CASSRWDTEAFF.

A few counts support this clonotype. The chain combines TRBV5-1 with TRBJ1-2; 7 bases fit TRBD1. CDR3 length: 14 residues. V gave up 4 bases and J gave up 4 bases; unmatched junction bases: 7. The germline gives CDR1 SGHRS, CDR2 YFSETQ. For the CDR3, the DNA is TGCGCCAGCAGCGACCGGACAGGTGGCTATGGCTACACCTTC. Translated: CASSDRTGGYGYTF.

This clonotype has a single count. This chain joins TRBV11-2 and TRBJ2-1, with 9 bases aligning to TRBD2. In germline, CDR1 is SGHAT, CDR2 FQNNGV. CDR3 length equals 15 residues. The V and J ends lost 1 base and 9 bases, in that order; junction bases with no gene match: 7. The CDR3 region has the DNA TGTGCCAGCAGCTTAGGGGGACTAGCAGCGTCTGAGCAGTTCTTC. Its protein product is CASSLGGLAASEQFF.

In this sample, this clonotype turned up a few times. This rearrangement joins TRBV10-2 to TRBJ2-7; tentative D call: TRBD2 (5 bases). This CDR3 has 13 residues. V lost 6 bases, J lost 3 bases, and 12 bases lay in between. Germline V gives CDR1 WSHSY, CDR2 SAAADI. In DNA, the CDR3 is TGCGCCAGCAGAGGACGGAGGAACTACGAGCAGTACTTC. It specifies CASRGRRNYEQYF.

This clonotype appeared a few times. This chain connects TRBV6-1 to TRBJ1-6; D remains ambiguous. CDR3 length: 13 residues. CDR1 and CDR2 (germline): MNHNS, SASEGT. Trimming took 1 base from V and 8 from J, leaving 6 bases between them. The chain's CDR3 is CASSEDNDSPLHF. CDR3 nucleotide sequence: TGTGCCAGCAGTGAAGATAACGATTCACCCCTCCACTTT.

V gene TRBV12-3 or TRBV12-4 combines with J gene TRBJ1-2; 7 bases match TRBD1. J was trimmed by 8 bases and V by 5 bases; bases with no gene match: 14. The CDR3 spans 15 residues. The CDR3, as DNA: TGTGCCAGCAGTCATTTAAACACACTAGGGGGCGGCTACACCTTC. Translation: CASSHLNTLGGGYTF.

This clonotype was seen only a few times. This CDR3 reads CASSPSGWDNEQFF. CDR3 bases: TGTGCCAGCAGTCCAAGTGGCTGGGACAATGAGCAGTTCTTC. This chain joins TRBV3-1 and TRBJ2-1; unclear D gene. The germline CDR1 and CDR2 sequences are LGHDT and YNNKEL (reference sequence). Trimming left V 6 bases short and J 5 bases short, with 14 bases between. CDR3 length equals 14 residues.

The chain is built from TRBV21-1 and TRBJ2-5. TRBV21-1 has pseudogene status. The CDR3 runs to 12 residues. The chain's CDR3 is CASSVQQETQYF. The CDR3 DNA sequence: TGTGCCAGCAGCGTCCAGCAAGAGACCCAGTACTTC.

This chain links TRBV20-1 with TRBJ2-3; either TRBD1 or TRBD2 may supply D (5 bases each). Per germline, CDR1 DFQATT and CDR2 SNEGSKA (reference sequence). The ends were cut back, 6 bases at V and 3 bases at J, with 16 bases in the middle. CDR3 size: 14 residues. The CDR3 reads CSALWGRGTDTQYF. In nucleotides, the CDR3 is TGCAGTGCCCTTTGGGGCCGGGGAACAGATACGCAGTATTTT.

CDR3 DNA sequence: TGTGCCAGCAGGCTAGGGAGGGCCTCCTACAATGAGCAGTTCTTC. The encoded protein is CASRLGRASYNEQFF. The V call is TRBV12-3 or TRBV12-4, the J call TRBJ2-1; the match to TRBD2 covers 7 bases. V dropped 6 bases and J dropped 0; count of bases not matched to a gene: 5. CDR3 length: 15 residues.

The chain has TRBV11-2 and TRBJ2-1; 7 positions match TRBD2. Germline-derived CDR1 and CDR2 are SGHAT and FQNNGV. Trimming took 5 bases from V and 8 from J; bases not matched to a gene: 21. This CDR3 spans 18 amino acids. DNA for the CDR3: TGTGCCAGCAGCGCCCCCCCCGCGCGGGAGCCTGGGTGGGATGAGCAGTTCTTC. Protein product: CASSAPPAREPGWDEQFF.

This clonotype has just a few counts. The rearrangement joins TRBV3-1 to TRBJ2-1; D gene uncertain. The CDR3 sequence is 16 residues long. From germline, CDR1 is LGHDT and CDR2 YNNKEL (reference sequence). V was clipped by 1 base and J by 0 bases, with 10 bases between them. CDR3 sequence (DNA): TGTGCCAGCAGCCAAGTAGGACCTAGCTCCTACAATGAGCAGTTCTTC. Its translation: CASSQVGPSSYNEQFF.

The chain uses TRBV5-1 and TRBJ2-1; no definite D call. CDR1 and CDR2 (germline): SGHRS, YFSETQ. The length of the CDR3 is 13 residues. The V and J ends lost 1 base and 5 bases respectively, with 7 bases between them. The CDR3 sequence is CASSLRTDNEQFF. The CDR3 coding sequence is TGCGCCAGCAGCTTGCGTACAGACAATGAGCAGTTCTTC.

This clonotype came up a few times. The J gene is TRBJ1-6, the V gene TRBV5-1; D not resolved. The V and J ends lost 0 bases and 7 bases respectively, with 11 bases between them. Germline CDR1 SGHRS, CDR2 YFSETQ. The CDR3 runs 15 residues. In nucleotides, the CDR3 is TGCGCCAGCAGCTTGGAAGGCTCGCAGAATTCACCCCTCCACTTT. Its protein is CASSLEGSQNSPLHF.

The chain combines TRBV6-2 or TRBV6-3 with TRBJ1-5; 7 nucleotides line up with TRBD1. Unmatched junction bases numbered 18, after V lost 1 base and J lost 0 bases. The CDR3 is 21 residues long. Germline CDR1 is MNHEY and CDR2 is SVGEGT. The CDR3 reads CASSYFPLEGGDTNSNQPQHF. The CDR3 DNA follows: TGTGCCAGCAGTTACTTCCCCTTAGAAGGGGGCGATACCAATAGCAATCAGCCCCAGCATTTT.

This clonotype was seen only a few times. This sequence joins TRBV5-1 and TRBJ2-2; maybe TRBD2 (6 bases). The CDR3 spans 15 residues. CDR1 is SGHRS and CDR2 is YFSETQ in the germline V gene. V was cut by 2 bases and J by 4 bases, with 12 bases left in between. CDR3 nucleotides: TGCGCCAGCAGCTTTCGGCGGGACGCCACCGGGGAGCTGTTTTTT. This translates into CASSFRRDATGELFF.